These T cell receptor beta chains were read from a single sample in a study of OX40 agonist ivuxolimab in advanced cancers. Data came from immunoSEQ multiplex PCR; TCRdb stores just in-frame clones and leaves some out. The data hold 40,000 to 65,000 clones, with 80% to 85% observed a single time. The input for sequencing was CD4+ or CD8+ T cells sorted from blood, taken in a trial of the OX40 agonist ivuxolimab. The source is an adult with an advanced solid tumor such as melanoma, head and neck, liver or kidney cancer. CDR3s include the opening cysteine and the closing phenylalanine or tryptophan. A D gene is named only where the DNA matches it firmly. A row's size may be missing; if present it is once, few, many or a size class.

>TRBD1|TRBJ2-5|TRBV11-3|.
CASSFGQGGIRETQYF
TGTGCCAGCAGCTTTGGACAGGGCGGTATTAGGGAGACCCAGTACTTC
>TRBD2|TRBJ2-5|TRBV2|few
CASSYGLAGQETQYF
TGTGCCAGCAGTTATGGACTAGCGGGACAAGAGACCCAGTACTTC
>.|TRBJ1-4|TRBV5-4|.
CASSLMDGSNEKLFF
TGTGCCAGCAGCCTAATGGACGGTTCCAATGAAAAACTGTTTTTT
>TRBD1|TRBJ2-7|TRBV19|.
CASSRDRVFDEQYF
TGTGCCAGTAGTCGGGACAGGGTATTTGACGAGCAGTACTTC
>TRBD1|TRBJ2-7|TRBV10-3|.
CAIGGTGGYEQYF
TGTGCCATCGGGGGGACAGGGGGCTACGAGCAGTACTTC
>.|TRBJ1-6|TRBV9|.
CASSVVLGSPLHF
TGTGCCAGCAGCGTAGTTCTGGGGTCACCCCTCCACTTT
>TRBD2|TRBJ2-3|TRBV5-6|.
CASSGGLAGGLSTDTQYF
TGTGCCAGCAGCGGTGGACTAGCGGGGGGCCTTAGCACAGATACGCAGTATTTT
>.|TRBJ2-7|TRBV11-2|.
CASSLGPTSYEQYF
TGTGCCAGCAGCTTAGGTCCGACCTCCTACGAGCAGTACTTC
>TRBD2|TRBJ2-1|TRBV29-1|.
CSVVDWGGSYNEQFF
TGCAGCGTTGTGGATTGGGGGGGGTCCTACAATGAGCAGTTCTTC
>TRBD1|TRBJ2-7|TRBV4-1|.
CASSQYQGETYEQYF
TGCGCCAGCAGCCAATATCAGGGGGAGACCTACGAGCAGTACTTC
>.|TRBJ1-1|TRBV2|.
CASSAPSSSINTEAFF
TGTGCCAGCAGTGCTCCGTCGTCATCGATTAACACTGAAGCTTTCTTT
>.|TRBJ2-5|TRBV11-2|.
CASSSGLTETQYF
TGTGCCAGCAGCTCCGGGTTGACGGAGACCCAGTACTTC
>.|TRBJ2-7|TRBV6-1|.
CASSEVGTFTDYEQYF
TGTGCCAGCAGTGAAGTTGGGACATTTACTGACTACGAGCAGTACTTC
>TRBD1|TRBJ1-1|TRBV5-1|.
CASSPGQANTEAFF
TGCGCCAGCAGCCCGGGACAGGCCAACACTGAAGCTTTCTTT
>TRBD1|TRBJ2-3|TRBV5-4|.
CASSQDGWDRFTDTQYF
TGTGCCAGCAGCCAAGATGGTTGGGACAGATTCACAGATACGCAGTATTTT
>TRBD2|TRBJ2-3|TRBV10-2|once
CASKTGTSGKADTQYF
TGCGCCAGCAAGACCGGGACTAGCGGGAAGGCAGATACGCAGTATTTT
>.|TRBJ2-2|TRBV2|.
CASSELSTTGELFF
TGTGCCAGCAGTGAACTTAGCACCACCGGGGAGCTGTTTTTT
>TRBD2|TRBJ2-7|TRBV7-8|.
CASSFGTKSSYEQYF
TGTGCCAGCAGCTTCGGGACTAAAAGCTCCTACGAGCAGTACTTC
>.|TRBJ1-5|TRBV19|.
CASSRYTREQPQHF
TGTGCCAGTAGTCGGTACACCAGGGAACAGCCCCAGCATTTT
>TRBD1|TRBJ1-4|TRBV19|.
CASSNRGLDEKLFF
TGTGCCAGTAGTAACAGGGGTCTAGATGAAAAACTGTTTTTT
>TRBD2|TRBJ2-5|TRBV28|.
CASSLGGSETQYF
TGTGCCAGCAGTCTCGGCGGGAGTGAGACCCAGTACTTC
>.|TRBJ1-2|TRBV28|.
CASSFVVGQRNFYGYTF
TGTGCCAGCAGTTTCGTCGTAGGACAGCGAAACTTCTATGGCTACACCTTC
>.|TRBJ1-2|TRBV5-4|.
CASSLVGFGRGYTF
TGTGCCAGCAGCTTGGTGGGGTTCGGGAGGGGCTACACCTTC
>TRBD1|TRBJ1-6|TRBV5-1|.
CASSRDRNNSPLHF
TGCGCCAGCAGCCGGGACAGAAATAATTCACCCCTCCACTTT
>.|TRBJ2-7|TRBV5-4|.
CASSLVSLGEQYF
TGTGCCAGCAGCCTCGTATCTCTAGGAGAGCAGTACTTC
>.|TRBJ2-5|TRBV11-3|few
CASSGSETQYF
TGTGCCAGCAGCGGTTCAGAGACCCAGTACTTC
>TRBD1|TRBJ2-5|TRBV5-6|few
CASSKGASGQVYQETQYF
TGTGCCAGCAGCAAGGGGGCTTCGGGACAAGTGTACCAAGAGACCCAGTACTTC
>.|TRBJ2-3|TRBV23-1|.
CASSHRGESTDTQYF
TGCGCCAGCAGTCACCGGGGTGAGAGCACAGATACGCAGTATTTT
>.|TRBJ2-7|TRBV11-2|.
CASSLDTFQGATYEQYF
TGTGCCAGCAGCTTAGATACGTTTCAGGGAGCTACCTACGAGCAGTACTTC
>TRBD2|TRBJ2-1|TRBV5-1|.
CASSLTPPGGRGNEQFF
TGCGCCAGCAGCTTGACCCCCCCGGGCGGGAGGGGTAATGAGCAGTTCTTC
>TRBD1|TRBJ1-5|TRBV6-5|.
CASSFGQGLDQPQHF
TGTGCCAGCAGTTTCGGACAGGGATTGGATCAGCCCCAGCATTTT
>TRBD2|TRBJ2-1|TRBV5-1|medium-sized
CASSLEPSGSYNEQFF
TGCGCCAGCAGCTTGGAGCCTAGCGGGAGTTACAATGAGCAGTTCTTC
>TRBD1|TRBJ1-5|TRBV18|many
CASSPTGEGQPQHF
TGTGCCAGCTCACCCACAGGGGAGGGTCAGCCCCAGCATTTT
>TRBD2|TRBJ2-7|TRBV5-1|.
CASSISLAGTYEQYF
TGCGCCAGCAGCATTTCCCTAGCGGGAACCTACGAGCAGTACTTC
>.|TRBJ2-1|TRBV4-1|.
CASRLGGNYEQFF
TGCGCCAGCAGGCTAGGGGGTAATTATGAGCAGTTCTTC
>.|TRBJ2-7|TRBV10-3|.
CAISESGRGKEVQYF
TGTGCCATCAGTGAGTCAGGCAGGGGAAAGGAAGTGCAGTACTTC
>TRBD2|TRBJ2-1|TRBV6-5|.
CASSYSSGRSDNEQFF
TGTGCCAGCAGTTACTCCAGCGGGAGGTCGGACAATGAGCAGTTCTTC
>TRBD2|TRBJ2-3|TRBV7-2|.
CASSLTSGSSDTQYF
TGTGCCAGCAGCTTGACTAGCGGTTCGTCGGATACGCAGTATTTT